Listed here is a single TCR beta chain. The target antigen is unknown. The data were taken from a study of cytomegalovirus exposure and HLA in healthy donors. Study-wide points: HLA alleles were associated with fewer than 20,000 TCR beta sequences in a later analysis at 0.05 false discovery rate. Common viral pathogens seemed to be connected with several of the most significant clusters, according to a later analysis. Analyses of presence/absence relied on an assumption of roughly uniform sequencing depth across donors.

The PCR was carried out with 60 Vbeta primers and 13 Jbeta primers. Per the original methods: Among the unique TCR beta chains that a later analysis counted, about 85 million in all, roughly 9.9 million were shared. TCRdb keeps only in-frame clones here, not all; method: immunoSEQ multiplex PCR. For V, J and clone size, that table is used; D and trimming come from the DNA. The sample includes fewer than 150,000 clones, roughly 80% seen only once; the top ten take around 2.2%. The CDR3 has 15 amino acids. CDR1 SGHRS and CDR2 YFSETQ come from the germline V gene. V lost 4 bases to trimming and J lost 1 base; unmatched junction nucleotides: 5.

This clonotype was sampled from a man aged 30-40 years in good health and CMV-seronegative. The chain has TRBV5-1 and TRBJ2-7; 10 positions match TRBD2. Sequenced material: PBMCs. The CDR3 DNA reads TGCGCCAGCAGCCCGGGACTAGCGTCGTCCTACGAGCAGTACTTC. This sequence encodes CASSPGLASSYEQYF.